The clone carrying this T cell receptor (beta chain) occurred a few times. As to time point: patch test 2, 6 weeks after DPC sensitization. The treatment: therapeutic diphenylcyclopropenone sensitization with weekly scalp DPC. The data are from a study of human T cells and chemical hapten exposure. Using its own MiXCR run on the RACE reads, TCRdb lists one record per CDR3 protein. The table shows 80,000 to 100,000 distinct CDR3 sequences, with over 7.5% occurring only once. The CDR3 spans 15 residues. V was pared by 5 bases and J by 0 bases, with 13 bases between. Germline loops: CDR1 LNHDA, CDR2 SQIVND (reference sequence).

Sample: whole blood, taken in connection with sensitization to the hapten diphenylcyclopropenone (DPC). The gene calls are TRBV19 and TRBJ1-2; TRBD1 is a possible D gene (6 bases). This clonotype originated in a middle-aged woman with alopecia areata. Some clones in this sample may be carry-over from other donors' samples. CDR3 nucleotide sequence: TGTGCCAGTAGTCTGAAGACAGGACCTAACTATGGCTACACCTTC. Translated, it gives CASSLKTGPNYGYTF.